This TCR beta chain came from a study of cytomegalovirus exposure and HLA in healthy donors (dated by TCRdb to 2017 to 2019). Study-level background: An earlier analysis of a few hundred of the donors reported about 300 Gb of sequence data and 95 million to 120 million unique TCR beta sequences obtained from roughly 170 million T cells. Among the approximately 400 genotyped donors, approximately 76% belonged to the genetic ancestry cluster associated with self-reported Caucasian donors. The study aimed to test whether cataloging public T cell receptors could reveal signatures of past pathogen exposure. HLA typing covered class I and class II loci at four-digit resolution. Rather than drawing on any new phenotypic data, the later analysis identified candidate immune exposures from TCR beta sequences and the way those sequences occurred across donors. The study used immunosequencing to profile the T cell repertoires of approximately 640 subjects and linked those repertoires to cytomegalovirus serostatus. In a later genetic analysis, genome-wide SNP genotypes for about 65% of the roughly 700 donors were used, and that subset was treated as a discovery cohort. Alongside the repertoire data, information on donor age, sex, ethnicity and CMV serostatus was compiled. In addition to the first cohort of 666 subjects, a separate validation cohort of approximately 130 different subjects was used. Among some 400 genotyped donors of the cohort, an average of 235,054 unique TCR beta nucleotide sequences were sequenced per donor, roughly 20% of them non-productive. Five DR-DQ haplotypes were treated as single units for association and clustering because of strong linkage in the cohort. In a later analysis, previously published TCR beta repertoires from 670 or so donors were re-analyzed and high-resolution HLA genotyping was added so that TCR occurrence patterns could be studied. High-throughput TCR immunosequencing, statistical association of individual TCRs with disease status, and machine learning were combined to predict cytomegalovirus infection status. Around 320 gigabases of sequencing data and 80 million or so unique TCR sequences were included in an early release covering over 600 HLA-typed donors. An earlier analysis of several hundred of the donors used high-throughput TCR beta sequencing to judge whether each TCR beta V gene segment behaved as functional or pseudogenic. The number of donors typed differed by locus, with about 620-630 for A, B, C, DRB1 and DQB1, around 500 for DQA1, 600 to 610 for DPA1, and under 490 for DPB1. All discovery cohort repertoires had been generated using a single sequencing platform. The investigation overall reported the following: Immune exposure information for the cohort was limited to CMV serostatus. A few of the identified cytomegalovirus-associated TCR beta chains were confirmed in vitro to be specific for cytomegalovirus antigens. In a later analysis, TCR association rates were found to vary across HLA loci, with the most associated TCRs seen for DRB1 alleles and the fewest for HLA-C alleles. While some public TCRs were present in many individuals, most TCR sequences turned up only very rarely across donors. The sequencing pipeline was judged likely to have produced a cluster of highly shared sequence variants as a technical artifact. The authors suggested that the approach could potentially be extended to other disease states and immunological phenotypes. According to a later analysis, parvovirus B19, influenza, CMV and Epstein-Barr virus appeared linked to several top co-occurrence clusters. Specific HLA alleles were associated with over 15,000 TCR beta sequences at a false discovery rate of 0.05 in a later analysis. The cohort was sequenced for TCR beta chains only, and without alpha or paired-chain data the features that could be detected were limited. The classifier was reported to diagnose cytomegalovirus status with high specificity and sensitivity in both the original and validation cohorts. Roughly uniform sequencing depth across donors was assumed in presence/absence analyses, although this assumption may not hold. Correlated functional status among segregating V segments might reflect linkage disequilibrium, but an unknown experimental factor could not be ruled out. In an earlier analysis of 587 of the donors, most TCR beta V segments appeared in productive rearrangements about 87% or about 30% of the time, broadly matching IMGT annotations. An association between a missense DCLRE1C variant and V-gene and J-gene trimming of TCR beta chains was found in a later genetic analysis and replicated in an independent cohort. In the study, 150 to 200 TCR beta chains were listed as associated with cytomegalovirus. Because some donors lacked HLA typing at each locus, the association tests relied only on the typed subset. The earlier analysis of about 600 of the donors excluded around 17 rarely observed V segments, including chromosome 9 orphons, because counts were too low. Some IMGT-functional V segments, including TRBV6-2 and TRBV6-3, could not be told apart with the 87-base-pair reads, so those segments were excluded. A later analysis found that HLA-associated TCR beta chains were more clonally expanded and had lower generation probabilities than equally common non-associated chains. Most CMV-associated TCR beta chains appeared to be HLA-restricted in a later analysis, and the HLA associations seemed to be driven largely by CMV exposure. A further reported finding was that TCR beta sequences accurately predicted the HLA-A and HLA-B alleles for most subjects in the first cohort. Compared with the roughly 700-donor mean, donors in an Asian-associated ancestry cluster had fewer N-insertions in productive TCRs, according to a later genetic analysis. When HLA alleles, especially DR and DQ, strongly co-occurred, attributing TCR associations to individual alleles was difficult.

The library was built by means of the immunoSEQ multiplex PCR assay. For the multiplex PCR, a mixture combining 60 forward primers for TCR Vbeta segments and 13 reverse primers for TCR Jbeta segments was used. A multiplex PCR assay on genomic DNA amplified the CDR3 region of rearranged TCR beta genes. The Illumina HiSeq System was used to sequence the amplified TCR beta libraries as 87-base-pair reads. As for the original processing: A later analysis counted about 80 million unique TCR beta chains across the 550 to 800 repertoires, and approximately 11 million of these chains were shared by at least two donors. To remove PCR and sequencing errors, raw reads were error-corrected and collapsed into unique sequences using a nearest-neighbor algorithm that merged closely related sequences. To assign V, D and J gene segments, CDR3 sequences were aligned to IMGT reference sequences. For a sequence to be retained, a match of at least six nucleotides to both a V gene segment and a J gene segment was required. A rearrangement was called productive if the CDR3 had no stop codons and remained in frame with V and J, and every other rearrangement was called non-productive. CDR3 was defined by IMGT convention, running from the second conserved V-encoded cysteine to the conserved J-encoded phenylalanine. In an earlier analysis of some 550 of the donors, sequences lacking an unambiguous match to a single V gene segment were excluded. An earlier analysis of a few hundred of the donors called V segments functional above 56.7% productive rearrangements and segregating when the between-donor standard deviation exceeded 5%. A statistical classification framework was built for diagnosing cytomegalovirus status from the catalog of TCR beta chain sequences. V and J gene assignment, in a later analysis, came from comparing TCR nucleotide sequences with IMGT/GENE-DB human TR gene sequences. In a later analysis, CDR3 sequences and most-parsimonious VDJ recombination scenarios were assigned using the TCRdist pipeline. A later analysis defined each TCR beta chain by its CDR3 amino acid sequence plus V-gene family, and excluded reads lacking a unique V-gene family. As a way to deal with suspected cross-contamination and a sequencing artifact, a later analysis dropped more than 500 nucleotide sequences that were highly shared and had low generation probability. For each public chain, a later analysis derived a clonal expansion index from normalized ranks of inferred template counts within each repertoire. In a later analysis, generation probabilities were computed with a VDJ recombination model fitted to out-of-frame rearrangements, and the resulting probabilities were checked against IGoR. A later analysis scored TCR-TCR, TCR-HLA and TCR-CMV co-occurrence with hypergeometric tests, applying a repertoire-size bias correction to TCR pairs. False discovery rates were estimated in a later analysis by permuting HLA or CMV assignments 20 times. A later analysis grouped co-occurring TCRs with DBSCAN, adding TCRdist sequence similarity when clustering within HLA-allele-positive subsets. For co-occurrence clustering, repertoires with fewer than 30,000 or more than 120,000 public chains were excluded, along with 4 to 6 repertoires with anomalous nucleotide sharing. This immuneACCESS table, as held by TCRdb, lists in-frame sequences with V and J called but not all clones. Of the missing ones, under half trace to an unresolved V gene in checked studies; the others have no known cause. V, J and clone size are those of that table, while D and trimming were read from the DNA. Within this sample are some 130,000 clones, with over 75% of them counted one time only. In total, the top ten clones hold 8.8% of the sample.

Trimming takes 6 bases off V and 3 bases off J; junction bases not matched to a gene: 8. Including cysteine and phenylalanine, the CDR3 has 15 amino acids. Only the CDR3 region is kept as DNA, spanning 45 bases read in frame from base 1. From the germline V gene, CDR1 is SGHTA and CDR2 is FQGNSA. This clone was picked up one time. Its antigen is still unknown. It has no much larger one-base neighbor in the sample; base qualities were not kept. In total, roughly 710 healthy bone marrow donors made up the cohort. At the time of sampling, every cohort member was nominally healthy, though immune exposures that went unrecorded were likely present. The donor tested CMV seropositive and was one of the 289 seropositive cohort members. A peripheral blood sample was collected from each donor, and TCR beta sequencing was performed on peripheral blood mononuclear cells. Genomic DNA was extracted from the blood cell samples with the Qiagen DNeasy Blood Extraction Kit.

The sequence joins TRBV7-2 to TRBJ1-2; 9 nucleotides in the junction match TRBD1. Sequenced sample: PBMCs. This sequence originates from a woman between 45 and 60 years old in good health and CMV-seropositive. For the CDR3, the sequence is CASRQTGGIDYGYTF. The DNA sequence is given as TGTGCCAGCAGACAAACAGGGGGCATAGACTATGGCTACACCTTC.